The 16 T cell receptor beta chains listed next were all sequenced from one sample in a study of T-cell memory formation after mild COVID-19. From the 5' RACE reads, TCRdb called clonotypes with MiXCR, one entry per CDR3 protein. Among 560,000 or so distinct CDR3 sequences listed, 15% to 20% were seen once. Sample: PBMCs or a T cell subset sorted from them (not recorded which). The receptors were gathered from an adult woman who had mild COVID-19 (a few samples of this study predate the infection). Cell type and time point are not known.

This clonotype was counted a few times. The chain uses TRBV11-2 and TRBJ2-5, with 7 bases that match TRBD1. The CDR3 extends over 15 amino acids. The germline V gene has CDR1 SGHAT and CDR2 FQNNGV. Trimming cost V 4 bases and J 2 bases; bases outside gene matches: 7. As DNA, the CDR3 is TGTGCCAGCAGCTATTCACCGGGACAGCAAGAGACCCAGTACTTC. Protein sequence: CASSYSPGQQETQYF.

The CDR3 coding sequence is TGTGCCAGCAGCCGCCACCCCAGCGGGAACACAGATACGCAGTATTTT. Its protein is CASSRHPSGNTDTQYF. V gene TRBV14 combines with J gene TRBJ2-3, with 7 bases identical to TRBD2. CDR3 size: 16 residues. J was trimmed by 2 bases and V by 4 bases; bases with no gene match: 9. Germline values: CDR1 SGHDN, CDR2 FVKESK.

The chain has TRBV24-1 and TRBJ2-5, with 9 bases identical to TRBD2. CDR3 length: 14 amino acids. V was clipped by 5 bases and J by 5 bases; unmatched bases: 5. Germline assignment: CDR1 KGHDR and CDR2 SFDVKD. The CDR3: CATSALAGTETQYF. The CDR3, as DNA: TGTGCCACCAGTGCGCTAGCGGGGACGGAGACCCAGTACTTC.

This clonotype has just a few counts. This chain links TRBV30 with TRBJ1-2, with TRBD1 matching 9 bases. V shed 6 bases and J 6 bases; nucleotides not matched to a gene: 8. There are 13 residues in the CDR3. CDR1 is GTSNPN, CDR2 SVGIG, per germline (reference sequence). The CDR3 region is CACPPQGAHGYTF. The CDR3 region has the DNA TGTGCCTGTCCCCCACAGGGGGCCCATGGCTACACCTTC.

This clonotype has more than one count but fewer than ten. The V and J genes are TRBV20-1 and TRBJ2-7; TRBD1 aligns across 7 bases. V gave up 0 bases and J gave up 2 bases; unmatched junction bases: 4. Germline V CDR1 and CDR2: DFQATT, SNEGSKA (reference sequence). The CDR3 extends over 14 amino acids. As DNA, the CDR3 is TGCAGTGCTAGAGAAAGGGACAGCGCCTACGAGCAGTACTTC. It codes for CSARERDSAYEQYF.

The V and J genes are TRBV7-8 and TRBJ1-4; no reliable D call. CDR3 length: 18 amino acids. Germline lookup yields CDR1 SGHVS and CDR2 FQNEAQ. V was clipped by 3 bases and J by 7 bases, with 24 bases between them. The CDR3 coding sequence is TGTGCCAGCAGCTTCTTAGAAGAACTAGAACTCTCGGGTGAAAAACTGTTTTTT. This sequence encodes CASSFLEELELSGEKLFF.

The chain has TRBV20-1 and TRBJ2-1; no firm D call. Germline lookup yields CDR1 DFQATT and CDR2 SNEGSKA (reference sequence). Trimming removed 5 bases from V and 3 bases from J, with 14 bases in between. This CDR3 has 14 amino acids. The DNA for the CDR3 is TGCAGTGCTCCTCTAGAATTCGGCTACAATGAGCAGTTCTTC. Translating it yields CSAPLEFGYNEQFF.

This clonotype has just a few counts. The chain uses TRBV5-6 and TRBJ2-1; no reliable D call. V shed 1 base and J shed 0 bases, with 5 bases lying between them. CDR1 is SGHDT and CDR2 is YYEEEE in the germline V gene. CDR3 length: 14 amino acids. The CDR3 DNA reads as TGTGCCAGCAGCTTGTACCCCTCCTACAATGAGCAGTTCTTC. Translation: CASSLYPSYNEQFF.

The J gene is TRBJ2-5, the V gene TRBV5-1; D is ambiguous. CDR1 SGHRS and CDR2 YFSETQ come from the germline V gene. The CDR3 has 16 residues. V lost 0 bases and J 5 bases, leaving 17 bases between the germline ends. The CDR3 spells CASSLGRNPGVETQYF. The CDR3 region has the DNA TGCGCCAGCAGCTTGGGTAGGAACCCAGGAGTGGAGACCCAGTACTTC. Variable domain in full (rest from reference TRBV5-1 and TRBJ2-5): KAGVTQTPRYLIKTRGQQVTLSCSPISGHRSVSWYQQTPGQGLQFLFEYFSETQRNKGNFPGRFSGRQFSNSRSEMNVSTLELGDSALYLCASSLGRNPGVETQYFGPGTRLLVL.

In this sample, this clonotype turned up a few times. The chain couples TRBV20-1 to TRBJ2-1, with 9 bases identical to TRBD2. The germline V gene encodes CDR1 DFQATT and CDR2 SNEGSKA (reference sequence). The junction had 5 bases not matched to a gene; V was cut back by 0 bases and J by 5 bases. The CDR3 sequence is 15 residues long. The CDR3 is CSAREGSGRNNEQFF. The CDR3 bases are TGCAGTGCTAGAGAAGGTAGCGGGAGAAACAATGAGCAGTTCTTC.

The rearrangement uses TRBV9 and TRBJ2-7, with D possibly TRBD2 on 5 matching bases. Germline values: CDR1 SGDLS, CDR2 YYNGEE. The CDR3 has 16 amino acids. Trimming removed 0 bases from V and 0 bases from J, with 13 bases in between. CDR3 region: CASSVGRRAASYEQYF. The DNA of the CDR3 is TGTGCCAGCAGCGTAGGGCGCAGAGCGGCCTCCTACGAGCAGTACTTC.

V and J are TRBV29-1 and TRBJ1-2, with TRBD1 as a possible D gene (5 bases). Deletions cut 6 bases from V and 4 bases from J, with 21 bases between. The germline V gene has CDR1 SQVTM and CDR2 ANQGSEA. There are 15 residues in the CDR3. The CDR3 is CSVVDRNRGGYGYTF. The DNA for the CDR3 is TGCAGCGTCGTCGATAGGAATAGGGGTGGCTATGGCTACACCTTC.

The sample holds many counts of this clonotype. This rearrangement joins TRBV19 to TRBJ2-7; 8 nucleotides match TRBD2. V lost 9 bases to trimming and J lost 0 bases; unmatched junction nucleotides: 4. Germline V gene lookup returns CDR1 LNHDA and CDR2 SQIVND (reference sequence). CDR3 length: 13 amino acids. CDR3 loop: CARAGGPSYEQYF. As DNA, the CDR3 is TGTGCCAGGGCGGGGGGCCCCTCCTACGAGCAGTACTTC.

The chain couples TRBV7-3 to TRBJ2-1, with D maybe TRBD1 (6 bases). The V and J ends lost 3 bases and 8 bases respectively, with 17 bases between them. The CDR3 extends over 15 amino acids. CDR1 and CDR2 from the germline V gene are SGHTA and FQGTGA. The CDR3 DNA sequence: TGTGCCAGCAGCTTTTTCCACGACAGGCCGTATGAGCAGTTCTTC. This sequence encodes CASSFFHDRPYEQFF.

This clonotype was detected a few times. The CDR3: CSVAGTSGSSSDTQYF. The CDR3 DNA reads TGCAGCGTTGCCGGGACTAGCGGGAGTTCATCAGATACGCAGTATTTT. The V gene is TRBV29-1, the J gene TRBJ2-3; the match to TRBD2 covers 14 bases. CDR1 and CDR2 from the germline V gene are SQVTM and ANQGSEA. Unmatched junction bases numbered 7, after V lost 4 bases and J lost 4 bases. CDR3 length: 16 residues.

The CDR3 region is CASSLGASGSSGAQYF. For the CDR3, the DNA is TGCGCCAGCAGCTTGGGAGCTAGCGGATCATCGGGAGCGCAGTATTTT. This chain joins TRBV5-1 and TRBJ2-3; 7 nucleotides match TRBD2. The CDR3 length is 16 residues. V lost 0 bases and J lost 10; bases outside the gene matches: 14. Germline V CDR1 and CDR2: SGHRS, YFSETQ.